These 21 T cell receptor beta chains were sequenced from one sample in a study of blood T cell dynamics during melanoma immunotherapy. The sample's time point: pre-treatment baseline. The data were produced by immunoSEQ multiplex PCR, yet TCRdb's version contains in-frame clones alone and is incomplete. The table lists 8,000 or so clones, approximately 80% of them singletons. The sequences come from blood, collected from a patient treated with checkpoint blockade. The receptors were sampled from a human donor with melanoma.

This chain connects TRBV7-9 to TRBJ1-4; D gene uncertain. The CDR3 has 15 residues. The V gene lost 2 bases and the J gene lost 3 bases, with 10 bases spanning the gap. Germline V gene sequence: CDR1 SEHNR, CDR2 FQNEAQ (reference sequence). The CDR3 sequence: CASSLSWRSNEKLFF. Written as DNA, the CDR3 is TGTGCCAGCAGCTTATCATGGAGATCTAATGAAAAACTGTTTTTT.

This rearrangement joins TRBV4-2 to TRBJ2-7; D uncertain. This CDR3 has 16 amino acids. The V and J ends lost 0 bases and 2 bases respectively, with 14 bases between them. Germline V CDR1 and CDR2: LGHNA, YNFKEQ. The CDR3 DNA reads as TGTGCCAGCAGCCAAGATCGGGCAGGAGTGACCTACGAGCAGTACTTC. As protein: CASSQDRAGVTYEQYF.

The rearrangement links TRBV5-1 to TRBJ2-2; D gene uncertain. CDR1 and CDR2 (germline): SGHRS, YFSETQ. CDR3 length: 14 amino acids. Trimming left V 4 bases short and J 4 bases short, with 11 bases between. CDR3 sequence reads: CASSALEPTGELFF. The DNA of the CDR3 is TGCGCCAGCAGCGCCCTGGAACCCACCGGGGAGCTGTTTTTT.

This chain connects TRBV19 to TRBJ1-5; no definite D call. V shed 2 bases and J shed 1 base, with 9 bases lying between them. The V gene's germline CDR1 is LNHDA and CDR2 SQIVND (reference sequence). This CDR3 has 15 amino acids. The chain's CDR3 is CASSIRTGSNQPQHF. The CDR3 DNA sequence: TGTGCCAGTAGTATAAGGACGGGAAGCAATCAGCCCCAGCATTTT.

The rearrangement joins TRBV5-1 to TRBJ1-4, with 7 nucleotides matching TRBD1. This CDR3 region has 15 residues. Per the germline V gene, CDR1 is SGHRS and CDR2 is YFSETQ. J lost 2 bases, V lost 5 bases, and 6 bases had no gene match. The CDR3: CASRTGEATNEKLFF. The CDR3 DNA reads as TGCGCCAGCAGAACAGGGGAGGCGACTAATGAAAAACTGTTTTTT.

The chain is built from TRBV19 and TRBJ2-6; the D is unclear. Germline CDR1 is LNHDA and CDR2 is SQIVND (reference sequence). The CDR3 contains 15 residues. The ends were cut back, 0 bases at V and 2 bases at J, with 5 bases in the middle. The CDR3: CASSIDRTGANVLTF. In DNA form, the CDR3 reads TGTGCCAGTAGTATAGATCGTACTGGGGCCAACGTCCTGACTTTC.

For the CDR3, the DNA is TGCGCCAGCAGTCAGGGGGAGTCCTACGAGCAGTACTTC. Its protein product is CASSQGESYEQYF. The V call is TRBV5-1, the J call TRBJ2-7; 7 bases are a match to TRBD1. Germline V gene data show CDR1 as SGHRS and CDR2 as YFSETQ. Trimming at V came to 5 bases and at J to 1 base, leaving 3 bases not matched to a gene. The CDR3 sequence is 13 residues long.

V is TRBV5-6 and J is TRBJ1-4, with D uncertain. Germline V gene data show CDR1 as SGHDT and CDR2 as YYEEEE. The CDR3 has 16 residues. The V and J ends lost 3 bases and 8 bases respectively, with 20 bases between them. The CDR3 coding sequence is TGTGCCAGCAGCTGGACCTCCGGGTCCGTCGGGGAAAAACTGTTTTTT. Its protein product is CASSWTSGSVGEKLFF.

This clone was recorded a few times. This chain links TRBV5-6 with TRBJ1-1; TRBD1 matches 11 bases. The length of the CDR3 is 17 residues. Germline CDR1 is SGHDT and CDR2 is YYEEEE. V shed 4 bases and J 5 bases; nucleotides not matched to a gene: 13. CDR3 nucleotides: TGTGCCAGCAGCCCGGTCCCGGGACAGGGGGGAGGGACTGAAGCTTTCTTT. This codes for CASSPVPGQGGGTEAFF.

The chain recombines TRBV28 with TRBJ2-1; tentatively, D is TRBD2 (6 bases). Germline CDR1 and CDR2: MDHEN and SYDVKM. The V end was cut by 7 bases, the J end by 7 bases, with 14 bases between. This CDR3 comprises 13 residues. The CDR3 nucleotides read TGTGCCAGCATCTCAGCGGGTCGAAATGAGCAGTTCTTC. Translated: CASISAGRNEQFF.

The chain couples TRBV28 to TRBJ1-4; D uncertain. The CDR3 is made up of 16 amino acids. The germline gives CDR1 MDHEN, CDR2 SYDVKM. Trimming removed 3 bases at V and 4 bases at J, with 15 bases between. CDR3 sequence reads: CASSLSSGSFNEKLFF. Here the CDR3 DNA reads TGTGCCAGCAGTTTGTCATCGGGGAGCTTTAATGAAAAACTGTTTTTT.

This clone was seen just once. V and J are TRBV19 and TRBJ1-1; D is unresolved. The V end was cut by 8 bases, the J end by 1 base, with 5 bases between. Germline CDR1 and CDR2: LNHDA and SQIVND (reference sequence). The CDR3 sequence is 11 residues long. For the CDR3, the DNA is TGTGCCAGTGGGAAGAACACTGAAGCTTTCTTT. Protein product: CASGKNTEAFF. Supplemented by reference TRBV19 and TRBJ1-1, the full variable domain reads DGGITQSPKYLFRKEGQNVTLSCEQNLNHDAMYWYRQDPGQGLRLIYYSQIVNDFQKGDIAEGYSVSREKKESFPLTVTSAQKNPTAFYLCASGKNTEAFFGQGTRLTVV.

The chain links TRBV4-1 to TRBJ2-3; TRBD2 matches at 11 bases. There are 17 residues in the CDR3. Per germline, CDR1 MGHRA and CDR2 YSYEKL. Trimming cost V 5 bases and J 2 bases; bases outside gene matches: 9. CDR3 nucleotides: TGCGCCAGCAGCGACAGGGAACTAGCGGGAGACACAGATACGCAGTATTTT. Translated: CASSDRELAGDTDTQYF.

This chain links TRBV29-1 with TRBJ2-7; D gene ambiguous. Per the germline V gene, CDR1 is SQVTM and CDR2 is ANQGSEA. The ends were cut back, 0 bases at V and 2 bases at J, with 8 bases in the middle. The CDR3 loop spans 13 amino acids. In nucleotides, the CDR3 is TGCAGCGTTGAAGATGGGTCGACCTACGAGCAGTACTTC. Translating gives CSVEDGSTYEQYF.

The chain couples TRBV6-4 to TRBJ2-1, with TRBD2 as a possible D gene (6 bases). The CDR3 loop spans 21 amino acids. The V gene lost 2 bases and the J gene lost 6 bases, with 32 bases spanning the gap. Per the germline V gene, CDR1 is MRHNA and CDR2 is SNTAGT. The CDR3 reads CASSDPGYGEDMLGIRNEQFF. Written as DNA, the CDR3 is TGTGCCAGCAGTGACCCCGGTTACGGGGAGGATATGTTGGGGATACGCAATGAGCAGTTCTTC.

This clone showed up just a few times. The chain joins TRBV10-3 to TRBJ1-5, with D hard to call. Per the germline V gene, CDR1 is ENHRY and CDR2 is SYGVKD. The CDR3 runs to 13 residues. Trimming cost V 0 bases and J 11 bases, with 11 bases left between them. The CDR3 protein is CAISESPGETQHF. Written as DNA, the CDR3 is TGTGCCATCAGTGAGTCTCCCGGGGAGACCCAGCATTTT.

The gene calls are TRBV7-9 and TRBJ2-1; D ambiguous. The V gene's germline CDR1 is SEHNR and CDR2 FQNEAQ (reference sequence). V lost 5 bases and J lost 2, with 13 bases in between. The CDR3 totals 15 residues. CDR3 sequence: CASSLRRAPYNEQFF. CDR3 bases: TGTGCCAGCAGCCTCAGAAGGGCCCCCTACAATGAGCAGTTCTTC.

The chain employs TRBV28 and TRBJ2-4; maybe TRBD2 (5 bases). This CDR3 has 14 residues. V lost 4 bases and J 1 base, leaving 8 bases between the germline ends. CDR1 and CDR2 from the germline V gene are MDHEN and SYDVKM. The CDR3 DNA follows: TGTGCCAGCAGTTACGGCGGGGCCAAAAACATTCAGTACTTC. Translating it yields CASSYGGAKNIQYF.

The gene calls are TRBV28 and TRBJ2-7; a weak D match, TRBD1 (5 bases). The V gene lost 7 bases and the J gene lost 3 bases, with 10 bases spanning the gap. This CDR3 region has 12 residues. The germline V gene has CDR1 MDHEN and CDR2 SYDVKM. The CDR3: CASTPQGYEQYF. The CDR3 DNA reads TGTGCCAGCACTCCTCAGGGCTACGAGCAGTACTTC.

The chain joins TRBV11-2 to TRBJ1-2; 8 nucleotides line up with TRBD1. The V gene end was trimmed by 2 bases and the J gene end by 4 bases; junction bases not matched to a gene: 6. The CDR3 covers 15 residues. The V gene's germline CDR1 is SGHAT and CDR2 FQNNGV. CDR3 residues: CASSLQGARGYGYTF. The CDR3 DNA reads as TGTGCCAGCAGCTTACAGGGGGCGCGGGGCTATGGCTACACCTTC. The full variable domain, with the rest looked up from reference TRBV11-2 and TRBJ1-2, is EAGVAQSPRYKIIEKRQSVAFWCNPISGHATLYWYQQILGQGPKLLIQFQNNGVVDDSQLPKDRFSAERLKGVDSTLKIQPAKLEDSAVYLCASSLQGARGYGYTFGSGTRLTVV.

The sample holds one count of this clone. The chain has TRBV5-4 and TRBJ2-7, with D perhaps matching TRBD1 (6 bases). Germline V lookup: CDR1 SGHNT, CDR2 YYREEE (reference sequence). With 0 bases removed from V and 2 bases from J, the gap between germline ends came to 12 bases. The CDR3 has 15 residues. The CDR3 region has the DNA TGTGCCAGCAGCTTGGGTGGGACATTCACCTACGAGCAGTACTTC. Protein product: CASSLGGTFTYEQYF.